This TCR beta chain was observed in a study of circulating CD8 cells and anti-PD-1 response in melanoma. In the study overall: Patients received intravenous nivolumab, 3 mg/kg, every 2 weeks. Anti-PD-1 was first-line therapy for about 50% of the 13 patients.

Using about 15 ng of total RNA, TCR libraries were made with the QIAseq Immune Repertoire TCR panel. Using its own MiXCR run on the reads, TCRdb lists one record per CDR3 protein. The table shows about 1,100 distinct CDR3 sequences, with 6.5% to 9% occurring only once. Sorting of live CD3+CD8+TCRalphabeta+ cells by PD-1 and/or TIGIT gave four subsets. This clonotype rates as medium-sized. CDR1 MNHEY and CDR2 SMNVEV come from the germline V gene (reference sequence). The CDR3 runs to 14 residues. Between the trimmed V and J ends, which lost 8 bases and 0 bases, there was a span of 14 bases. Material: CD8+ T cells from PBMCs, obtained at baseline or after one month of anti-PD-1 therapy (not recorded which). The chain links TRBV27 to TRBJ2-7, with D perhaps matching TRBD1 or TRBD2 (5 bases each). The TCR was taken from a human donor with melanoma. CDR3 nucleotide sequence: TGTGCCAGCGGTCAGGGACGTCTCTCCTACGAGCAGTACTTC. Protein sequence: CASGQGRLSYEQYF.